This T cell receptor beta chain was captured by sequencing in a study of blood T cell repertoires in COVID-19. Study-wide background: T cells, B-cell-depleted T cells, or PBMCs provided the cDNA or gDNA that served as material.

Methods used by the authors: Amplifying reference gene primers gave estimates of nucleated cell counts. Assay used: immunoSEQ multiplex PCR; TCRdb lists only in-frame clones, some missing. That table furnishes V, J and clone size, whereas the DNA furnished D and trimming. This table holds roughly 150,000 clones, roughly 82% found once. The CDR3 contains 15 residues. The V gene's germline CDR1 is SGDLS and CDR2 YYNGEE. V lost 0 bases, J lost 4 bases, and 13 bases lay in between. The sample was peripheral blood. The TCR originated in a human donor with acute or convalescent COVID-19. The donor label of this sample is uncertain. The chain carries TRBV9 and TRBJ1-1; no firm D call. The CDR3 reads CASSVVISGGTEAFF. The CDR3, as DNA: TGTGCCAGCAGCGTAGTAATATCTGGAGGCACTGAAGCTTTCTTT.